This TCR beta chain appears in the sequencing data of a study of blood T cell repertoires in COVID-19. Looking at the study overall: Researchers got acute and convalescent COVID-19 samples from the United States, Italy and Spain. Sources were T cells, B-cell-depleted T cells, or PBMCs; the material itself was cDNA or gDNA.

Germline V gives CDR1 LGHDT, CDR2 YNNKEL (reference sequence). The CDR3 is 14 amino acids. The ends lost 4 bases at V and 3 bases at J; junction bases unmatched: 2. In the original analysis: Amplifying reference gene primers gave estimates of nucleated cell counts. The method was immunoSEQ multiplex PCR; TCRdb's version includes in-frame clones alone and lacks a portion of them. V and J calls and clone size follow that table, whereas D and trimming were derived from the DNA. The sample includes 150,000 to 200,000 clones, 92% of them seen just once. One Seattle source followed patients from active infection through their disease course.

The chain combines TRBV3-1 (or the pseudogene TRBV3-2) with TRBJ1-1, with 10 bases aligning to TRBD1. The sequenced material came from peripheral blood. This clonotype was sampled from a man younger than 40 with COVID-19, enrolled during active disease. CDR3 protein: CASSRGQGYTEAFF. The CDR3 DNA follows: TGTGCCAGCAGCCGGGGACAGGGGTACACTGAAGCTTTCTTT.